This record concerns one T cell receptor (beta chain) sequence. Its antigen is unknown. The junction departs from the called germline gene at one end, perhaps through a read error. Unsorted bulk tissue, 20-30 mg of it, served as the source for co-extraction of RNA and DNA. These data originate in a study of tumor-infiltrating lymphocytes in primary liver carcinoma. For the study at large: The study obtained roughly 3.5 to 7.13 million productive TCRbeta reads per sample, similar across tissue types.

From approximately 0.5 ug of total RNA, TCR beta-specific cDNA was reverse-transcribed using a constant-region primer. Construction of TCR beta libraries relied on three successive nested multiplex PCR rounds employing slightly modified ARM-PCR. A C-beta reverse primer was combined with TRBV1-TRBV30 forward primers in the first two PCR rounds, and each round had 10 cycles. TCRdb independently ran MiXCR on the multiplex PCR reads; one entry per CDR3 protein. There are tens of thousands of distinct CDR3 sequences in the sample; roughly 80% occur only once, and more than 35% lies in the top ten. Overall study results and limits: In tumor-adjacent and tumor-blood pairs, overlap was lower than in tumor region pairs.

This CDR3 region has 12 residues. The receptor was isolated from a woman aged 25 to 39 with primary liver carcinoma and hepatitis B virus infection. Specimen: tumor-adjacent normal liver tissue. The chain carries TRBV12-3 or TRBV12-4 and TRBJ2-7; D is unclear. The CDR3 DNA follows: TGTGCCAGTAGTTCCCAATCCCACGAGCAGTACTTC. Translation gives CASSSQSHEQYF.